Listed here are 22 T cell receptor beta chains from one sample, sequenced in a study of blood T cell repertoires in COVID-19. The assay was immunoSEQ multiplex PCR, and TCRdb's table has in-frame clones only and misses some. This sample has some 150,000 clones, with 65% to 90% found just once. Sequencing was done on a sample of peripheral blood. The receptors were sampled from a man in his 70s with acute or convalescent COVID-19.

The chain couples TRBV5-4 to TRBJ2-7; the match to TRBD1 covers 7 bases. Trimming at V came to 5 bases and at J to 4 bases, leaving 9 bases not matched to a gene. The CDR3 extends over 14 amino acids. The germline V gene has CDR1 SGHNT and CDR2 YYREEE (reference sequence). Written as DNA, the CDR3 is TGTGCCAGCAGTTTGCGCGACAGGGAGTACGAGCAGTACTTC. Translating it yields CASSLRDREYEQYF.

The chain is built from TRBV28 and TRBJ1-2, with 8 bases lining up with TRBD1. Germline V gene data show CDR1 as MDHEN and CDR2 as SYDVKM. With V trimmed by 3 bases and J by 0 bases, 9 bases remained unmatched. CDR3 length: 17 amino acids. CDR3 amino acids: CASSFDPRDRTNYGYTF. The CDR3, as DNA: TGTGCCAGCAGTTTCGACCCCCGGGACAGGACTAACTATGGCTACACCTTC.

V usage is TRBV18 and J usage is TRBJ1-1, with 7 bases matching TRBD1. Germline trimming cut 6 bases from V and 2 bases from J; bases unmatched to any gene: 9. The CDR3 has 15 residues. Germline V gene sequence: CDR1 KGHSH, CDR2 LQKENI. The CDR3 spells CASSIIRGPNTEAFF. The CDR3, as DNA: TGTGCCAGCTCTATTATTAGGGGGCCTAACACTGAAGCTTTCTTT.

The V gene is TRBV9, the J gene TRBJ2-7; no firm D call. Germline values: CDR1 SGDLS, CDR2 YYNGEE. The CDR3 runs 14 residues. The V and J ends lost 0 bases and 1 base respectively, with 8 bases between them. The CDR3 reads CASSVGSGSYEQYF. The CDR3 coding sequence is TGTGCCAGCAGCGTAGGGTCAGGTTCCTACGAGCAGTACTTC.

The J gene is TRBJ2-2, the V gene TRBV9; TRBD2 is a possible D gene (7 bases). V lost 5 bases and J lost 6, with 11 bases in between. CDR1 and CDR2 (germline): SGDLS, YYNGEE. This CDR3 comprises 13 residues. CDR3 loop: CASSGGAPGELFF. Here the CDR3 DNA reads TGTGCCAGCAGTGGGGGGGCGCCCGGGGAGCTGTTTTTT.

This clone was found once. The chain couples TRBV7-9 to TRBJ2-3, with D perhaps matching TRBD1 (6 bases). The CDR3 spans 12 residues. Deletions cut 6 bases from V and 13 bases from J, with 17 bases between. In germline, CDR1 is SEHNR, CDR2 FQNEAQ (reference sequence). The CDR3 here is CASSRTDVGKYF. CDR3 bases: TGTGCCAGCAGTCGGACAGACGTAGGAAAGTATTTT.

The V gene is TRBV28, the J gene TRBJ2-7; D remains unclear. This CDR3 is built from 12 residues. Trimming pared 6 bases from V and 2 bases from J, leaving 8 bases between. CDR1 MDHEN and CDR2 SYDVKM come from the germline V gene. Written as DNA, the CDR3 is TGTGCCAGCAGCACTCTTCCCTACGAGCAGTACTTC. Translating gives CASSTLPYEQYF.

The table lists this clone with a few counts. The J gene is TRBJ1-6, the V gene TRBV10-1; D not certain. Trimming stripped 7 bases from V and 2 bases from J, with 24 bases between. Per germline, CDR1 WNHNN and CDR2 SYGVQD (reference sequence). The CDR3 covers 19 residues. CDR3 protein: CASKILRPGEATYNSPLHF. CDR3 DNA sequence: TGCGCCAGCAAGATCCTTCGACCGGGAGAGGCAACCTATAATTCACCCCTCCACTTT.

The gene calls are TRBV30 and TRBJ1-1, with D tentatively TRBD1 (6 bases). The CDR3 runs 13 residues. Germline lookup yields CDR1 GTSNPN and CDR2 SVGIG (reference sequence). Trimming took off 0 bases at V and 4 bases at J, with 9 bases between the two ends. CDR3 coding DNA: TGTGCCTGGAGTGTGGCAGGGGCCACTGAAGCTTTCTTT. Translating it yields CAWSVAGATEAFF.

V gene TRBV5-4 combines with J gene TRBJ1-1, with D uncertain. Trimming removed 4 bases at V and 6 bases at J, with 16 bases between. This CDR3 has 14 residues. Per germline, CDR1 SGHNT and CDR2 YYREEE (reference sequence). The CDR3 spells CASSVGQAPAEAFF. The CDR3 DNA reads as TGTGCCAGCAGCGTGGGCCAGGCCCCCGCTGAAGCTTTCTTT.

This sequence joins TRBV6-6 and TRBJ1-4; TRBD1 matches 7 bases. The CDR3 is 15 residues long. Germline V gene lookup returns CDR1 MNHNY and CDR2 SVGAGI (reference sequence). The V and J ends lost 4 bases and 2 bases, in that order; junction bases with no gene match: 4. Here the CDR3 reads CASSLTGFTNEKLFF. The DNA of the CDR3 is TGTGCCAGCAGTTTGACAGGGTTCACTAATGAAAAACTGTTTTTT.

This rearrangement joins TRBV7-8 to TRBJ2-1; 11 positions agree with TRBD2. CDR3 size: 18 residues. V shed 4 bases and J 9 bases; nucleotides not matched to a gene: 17. Germline V gene data show CDR1 as SGHVS and CDR2 as FQNEAQ. The DNA for the CDR3 is TGTGCCAGCAGCTCACAGGGGGCGCGACTAGCGGGATCCGGTGAGCAGTTCTTC. Its translation is CASSSQGARLAGSGEQFF.

Of note for this clone: The DNA is left out, because the CDR3 cannot be placed on it with certainty; the CDR3 is given as TCRdb lists it. J is TRBJ2-7 and V is TRBV12-2; the table's TRBD2 call for D was not verified on the DNA. TRBV12-2 constitutes a pseudogene. The CDR3 spans 15 amino acids, including both terminal residues. CDR3 amino acids: CASRLVASGTYEQYF.

The chain links TRBV12-3 or TRBV12-4 to TRBJ2-7; D possibly corresponds to TRBD2 (5 bases). This CDR3 region has 13 residues. V was cut by 5 bases and J by 6 bases, with 14 bases left in between. In DNA, the CDR3 is TGTGCCAGCAGTCCGGACGGGGTAGGCGAGCAGTACTTC. It encodes CASSPDGVGEQYF.

This clone has a handful of counts. CDR3: CASSKRSGESNQPQHF. In DNA, the CDR3 is TGTGCCAGCAGCAAAAGGTCAGGGGAGAGCAATCAGCCCCAGCATTTT. The rearrangement uses TRBV21-1 and TRBJ1-5; the table's D call, TRBD1, was not checked against the DNA. TRBV21-1 is a pseudogene segment. The CDR3 has 16 residues.

V usage is TRBV20-1 and J usage is TRBJ2-1, with 11 bases that match TRBD2. The CDR3 covers 15 residues. Unmatched junction bases numbered 7, after V lost 3 bases and J lost 6 bases. From germline, CDR1 is DFQATT and CDR2 SNEGSKA (reference sequence). CDR3 sequence: CSASPLAGASNEQFF. As DNA, the CDR3 is TGCAGTGCTAGTCCACTAGCGGGAGCTTCCAATGAGCAGTTCTTC.

Of note for this clone: The germline gene is not matched at one end of the junction; a read error may be the cause. This rearrangement joins TRBV2 to TRBJ2-7, with 10 nucleotides matching TRBD2. The CDR3 consists of 15 residues. Germline loops: CDR1 SNHLY, CDR2 FYNNEI. The CDR3 reads CASREGLAEPYEQYF. In DNA form, the CDR3 reads TGTGCCAGCAGGGAAGGACTAGCGGAACCATACGAGCAGTACTTC.

V and J are TRBV7-2 and TRBJ2-7; 11 bases line up with TRBD2. Germline trimming cut 4 bases from V and 3 bases from J; bases unmatched to any gene: 11. This CDR3 is built from 17 residues. Germline V gives CDR1 SGHTA, CDR2 FQGNSA. This chain's CDR3 is CASSSPGASGRRYEQYF. CDR3 coding DNA: TGTGCCAGCAGCTCTCCCGGGGCTAGCGGGAGGCGCTACGAGCAGTACTTC.

The chain uses TRBV7-6 and TRBJ2-1, with TRBD2 matching over 8 bases. The CDR3 totals 16 residues. The J segment lost 1 base and the V segment lost 1 base, leaving 3 bases of the junction unmatched. Germline V gives CDR1 SGHVS, CDR2 FNYEAQ. The CDR3 DNA is TGTGCCAGCAGCTTAGTGAGCGGGAGTTCCTACAATGAGCAGTTCTTC. Amino acids: CASSLVSGSSYNEQFF.

V is TRBV19 and J is TRBJ2-3; 9 nucleotides match TRBD1. V lost 3 bases, J lost 3 bases, and 10 bases stayed unmatched. CDR1 is LNHDA and CDR2 is SQIVND in the germline V gene (reference sequence). The CDR3 has 17 residues. The CDR3 reads CASSIWTGGQGTDTQYF. CDR3 nucleotide sequence: TGTGCCAGTAGTATTTGGACGGGCGGACAGGGGACAGATACGCAGTATTTT.

The V gene is TRBV11-2, the J gene TRBJ2-1, with a tentative D call TRBD2 (6 bases). The germline V gene has CDR1 SGHAT and CDR2 FQNNGV. V lost 3 bases and J lost 2, with 11 bases in between. This CDR3 region has 15 residues. CDR3 DNA sequence: TGTGCCAGCAGCTTGGCGGGGCTGACCTACAATGAGCAGTTCTTC. Amino acid sequence: CASSLAGLTYNEQFF.

This sequence joins TRBV6-5 and TRBJ1-4, with TRBD1 matching 9 bases. The CDR3 runs 14 residues. J gave up 8 bases and V 2 bases, and 3 bases lay outside the gene matches. Germline V gene data show CDR1 as MNHEY and CDR2 as SVGAGI. The CDR3 nucleotides are TGTGCCAGCAGTTACCGACAGGGGGAGGAAAAACTGTTTTTT. Its translation is CASSYRQGEEKLFF.